These T cell receptor beta chains were read from a single sample in a study of tissue T cells after allogeneic stem cell transplantation. The assay was immunoSEQ multiplex PCR, and TCRdb's table has in-frame clones only and misses some. The data contain roughly 30,000 clones, 85% of them singletons. Sequences were derived from blood, sampled before transplantation. Receptors were obtained from a woman aged 18-49 years who later had graft-versus-host disease after an allogeneic stem cell transplant. Each CDR3 is given with its conserved first and last residue.

v_gene: TRBV7-2; CDR3aa: CASSLQEGSYEQYF
v_gene: TRBV12-3/TRBV12-4; CDR3aa: CASNLVGGTEAFF
v_gene: TRBV6-2/TRBV6-3; CDR3aa: CASSRSGTLSYEQYF
v_gene: TRBV7-6; CDR3aa: CASSPRQGMTDTQYF
v_gene: TRBV2; CDR3aa: CASSAGRTIQGGYTF
v_gene: TRBV9; CDR3aa: CASSVDMGVNTEAFF
v_gene: TRBV7-8; CDR3aa: CASSLYGQDYEQYF
v_gene: TRBV28; CDR3aa: CASSLRDRGRGEQFF
v_gene: TRBV30; CDR3aa: CAWIGFGPNTEAFF
v_gene: TRBV27; CDR3aa: CASSLRTGGYNEQFF
v_gene: TRBV5-1; CDR3aa: CASSLYSTLSYNEQFF
v_gene: TRBV30; CDR3aa: CAWSWSGNQPQHF
v_gene: TRBV5-1; CDR3aa: CASSLDQVNTGELFF
v_gene: TRBV7-2; CDR3aa: CASRQQGEQYF
v_gene: TRBV11-1; CDR3aa: CASSWTGTSTDTQYF
v_gene: TRBV9; CDR3aa: CASSPRTGGSPLHF
v_gene: TRBV5-1; CDR3aa: CASSSTIQSEAFF
v_gene: TRBV6-5; CDR3aa: CASSYSMGAGELFF
v_gene: TRBV12-5; CDR3aa: CASGLQGWSETQYF
v_gene: TRBV27; CDR3aa: CASSEIPSIRYGYTF
v_gene: TRBV2; CDR3aa: CASSDDRVTGELFF
v_gene: TRBV2; CDR3aa: CASTSGTAVLNTEAFF
v_gene: TRBV12-3/TRBV12-4; CDR3aa: CASRRQERAEAFF
v_gene: TRBV2; CDR3aa: CASSPGQAPYEQYF
v_gene: TRBV7-2; CDR3aa: CASSYDRGAYNEQFF
v_gene: TRBV14; CDR3aa: CASSLMRGSYNEQFF
v_gene: TRBV19; CDR3aa: CASSILGRGVTEAFF
v_gene: TRBV18; CDR3aa: CASSPTGQLGNTIYF
v_gene: TRBV28; CDR3aa: CASSLGPRKNSPLHF
v_gene: TRBV7-3; CDR3aa: CASRGEQFF
v_gene: TRBV4-1; CDR3aa: CASSQVDMGFVNTEAFF
v_gene: TRBV15; CDR3aa: CATSRDLSRAGNTEAFF
v_gene: TRBV5-6; CDR3aa: CASSLGDSEAFF
v_gene: TRBV2; CDR3aa: CASSEAGLRTDTQYF
v_gene: TRBV11-3; CDR3aa: CASSSQGTEAFF
v_gene: TRBV5-5; CDR3aa: CASRVDRSYNEQFF
v_gene: TRBV28; CDR3aa: CASSLRTSGETQYF
v_gene: TRBV7-9; CDR3aa: CASSAFLGSPLHF
v_gene: TRBV7-8; CDR3aa: CASSPWRNTEAFF
v_gene: TRBV18; CDR3aa: CASSPWAGGSYEQYF
v_gene: TRBV19; CDR3aa: CASSNGGSSYEQYF
v_gene: TRBV7-3; CDR3aa: CASSLIGGYPNSYEQYF
v_gene: TRBV19; CDR3aa: CASSRGATGELFF
v_gene: TRBV6-5; CDR3aa: CASGSTGSYNSPLHF
v_gene: TRBV7-2; CDR3aa: CASSLVRGNQPQHF
v_gene: TRBV5-1; CDR3aa: CASSLTVLRDTGELFF
v_gene: TRBV4-1; CDR3aa: CASSQDLAGTPRYGYTF
v_gene: TRBV6-2/TRBV6-3; CDR3aa: CASSSGQDDTGELFF
v_gene: TRBV6-2/TRBV6-3; CDR3aa: CASSYPAGPYEQYF
v_gene: TRBV12-3/TRBV12-4; CDR3aa: CASSFFRHEQFF
v_gene: TRBV30; CDR3aa: CAWSSTGSEQYF
v_gene: TRBV24-1; CDR3aa: CATSDPTSTDTQYF
v_gene: TRBV5-1; CDR3aa: CASSLDRANTGELFF
v_gene: TRBV12-5; CDR3aa: CASGLGNGGGEAFF
v_gene: TRBV11-2; CDR3aa: CASSLDLGSNYGYTF
v_gene: TRBV29-1; CDR3aa: CSVDRVGVYNEQFF
v_gene: TRBV10-3; CDR3aa: CAISDRSPLNTEAFF
v_gene: TRBV24-1; CDR3aa: CATSDGRGDTQYF
v_gene: TRBV7-2; CDR3aa: CASSLWLRTGNTEAFF
v_gene: TRBV2; CDR3aa: CASSPKRLAYNEQFF